This TCR beta chain was retrieved from a study of identical twins (dated by TCRdb to 2016 to 2017). A note on the overall study: TCR alpha and beta repertoires from monozygotic twins, unrelated adults of various ages and cord blood were deep-sequenced to test whether fetal clonotypes persist. Replicate twin experiments were performed at different times using different library preparation protocols to rule out contamination.

Only healthy Caucasian donors were included. Overall results and qualifications from the work: Conclusions relied on cross-sectional statistical analysis, since the same donors could not be followed over many years. Compared with coincidental sharing between unrelated individuals, an excess of low generation-probability sequences was observed among out-of-frame TCR alpha sequences shared between twins. In monozygotic twins, recombination models systematically underestimated out-of-frame TCR alpha sharing, but the models matched the sharing seen between unrelated individuals. Fewer insertions were carried by abundant cord blood beta clonotypes; a weaker similar trend was observed in young adult naive repertoires, while no such trend was observed in memory repertoires. Zero-insertion analyses could be partly confounded by invariant T cells such as MAIT and iNKT, though diverse VJ usage argued against such confounding for most clonotypes. Excess twin sharing in beta out-of-frame sequences was weaker because fewer shared sequences lowered the signal-to-noise ratio.

After removal of 4 bases from V and 2 bases from J, the junction retains 6 bases not matched to a gene. The CDR3 has 17 amino acids, counting the end cysteine and phenylalanine. Solely the CDR3 DNA is kept, with 51 bases framed from the first base. The receptor library was made with 5' RACE. The sequencing machine was an Illumina HiSeq 2000. A universal primer binding site was introduced by template switching, and a unique molecular identifier was present in the final cDNA, enabling accurate counting of TCR cDNA molecules. Specific primers in the conserved constant-segment region were used to synthesize first-strand cDNA for TCR alpha and beta chains. To control for contamination, every cDNA library was double barcoded, receiving both a SMART-Mk sample barcode and Illumina barcodes. TruSeq adapter sequences along with Illumina sample barcodes were introduced in two successive PCR steps. The Illumina HiSeq platform was used with custom primers to sequence TCR alpha and beta cDNA libraries. Under the source paper's analysis protocol: Unique molecular identifiers were extracted from raw reads with MiGEC, and CDR3 positions were determined with MiXCR. For each individual, recombination models were inferred using an EM algorithm with the repgenHMM and IGoR tools. Shared clonotypes were analyzed with the tcR package in R, and sharing was normalized by the product of cloneset sizes. Out-of-frame nonproductive sequences were analyzed to study raw recombination free of thymic and clonal selection effects. The public reads were reprocessed in TCRdb via fastp at Q25 and MiXCR, keeping in-frame beta chains. When rows share a CDR3 protein, they turn into one entry using the most common DNA and genes. These V and J calls are TCRdb output, not the study's own analysis. This sample holds 1.5 million to 2 million distinct CDR3 sequences; 25% to 35% were observed only once. Clones ranked in the top ten supply about 0.3% of the sample.

In its sample, this clonotype was seen once. The clone's antigen remains unknown. Per-base qualities were not stored, and no clone one base away is much larger. The V and J genes are TRBV12-3 or TRBV12-4 and TRBJ2-2, and TRBD2 matches 11 of the central bases. The source of this sequence is a newborn girl in good health. The sequenced sample consisted of cord blood. This receptor carries the CDR3 CASSWFRLAGNTGELFF. The sequenced DNA is TGTGCCAGCAGTTGGTTCCGACTAGCGGGAAACACCGGGGAGCTGTTTTTT.